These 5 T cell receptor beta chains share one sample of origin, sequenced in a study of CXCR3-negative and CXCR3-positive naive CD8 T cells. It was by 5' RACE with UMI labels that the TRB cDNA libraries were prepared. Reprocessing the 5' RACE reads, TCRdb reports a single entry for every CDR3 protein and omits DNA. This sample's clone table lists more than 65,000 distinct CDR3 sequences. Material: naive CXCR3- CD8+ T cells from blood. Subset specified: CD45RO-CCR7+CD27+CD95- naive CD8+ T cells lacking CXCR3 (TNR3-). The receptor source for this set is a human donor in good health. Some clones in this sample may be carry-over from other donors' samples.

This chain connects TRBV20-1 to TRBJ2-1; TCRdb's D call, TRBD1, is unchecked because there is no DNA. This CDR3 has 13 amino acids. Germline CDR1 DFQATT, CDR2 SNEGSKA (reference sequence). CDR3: CSAPSRWGNEQFF.

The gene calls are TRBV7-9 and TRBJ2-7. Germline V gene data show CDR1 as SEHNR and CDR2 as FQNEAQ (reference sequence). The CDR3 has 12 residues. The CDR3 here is CASSKVDYEQYF.

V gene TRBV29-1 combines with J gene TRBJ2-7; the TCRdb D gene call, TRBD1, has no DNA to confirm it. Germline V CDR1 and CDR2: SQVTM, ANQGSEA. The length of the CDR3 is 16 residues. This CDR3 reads CSVRGELEGRPYEQYF.

This CDR3 is CASSQGGKYNEQFF. This chain connects TRBV4-1 to TRBJ2-1. Germline CDR1 and CDR2: MGHRA and YSYEKL. The CDR3 is 14 residues long.

CDR3 protein: CASSGRDRPTYEQYF. The V gene is TRBV9, the J gene TRBJ2-7; TCRdb selects TRBD1, and the lack of DNA leaves this call unchecked. CDR1 and CDR2 (germline): SGDLS, YYNGEE. The CDR3 extends over 15 amino acids.